Listed here are 23 T cell receptor beta chains from one sample, sequenced in a study of beta chain features in type 1 diabetes. The study reverse transcribed the entire isolated RNA, so it sequenced expressed TCRB transcripts. Measured with immunoSEQ multiplex PCR; TCRdb has only the in-frame clones, and not every one. The sample shows more than 120,000 clones, 10% of them seen only once. The sample taken for sequencing was naive CD4+ T cells from blood. The receptors originated from a man aged 18-30 years in good health.

This clone was seen repeatedly, ten times or more. This sequence joins TRBV7-9 and TRBJ2-7; TRBD1 agrees at 7 bases. Looked up from germline, CDR1 is SEHNR and CDR2 is FQNEAQ (reference sequence). The junction had 3 bases not matched to a gene; V was cut back by 1 base and J by 3 bases. The CDR3 contains 14 residues. In DNA, the CDR3 is TGTGCCAGCAGCTTAGGTGCAGGGGGCTACGAGCAGTACTTC. Its protein product is CASSLGAGGYEQYF.

This clone was observed a handful of times. The chain carries TRBV15 and TRBJ2-5, with 9 bases lining up with TRBD1. This CDR3 is built from 20 residues. Losses at the gene ends were 2 bases for V and 2 bases for J; bases not matched to a gene: 18. Germline V gives CDR1 LNHNV, CDR2 YYDKDF (reference sequence). CDR3 DNA sequence: TGTGCCACCAGCAGAATGCGGGACAGGGATCGATCGTGGGTACAAGAGACCCAGTACTTC. Protein: CATSRMRDRDRSWVQETQYF.

This clone showed up just a few times. The gene calls are TRBV7-2 and TRBJ2-7, with TRBD2 as a possible D gene (6 bases). Germline values: CDR1 SGHTA, CDR2 FQGNSA. The CDR3 totals 15 residues. With 5 bases removed from V and 2 bases from J, the gap between germline ends came to 16 bases. CDR3 bases: TGTGCCAGCAGCGCAACCCGGGACTTTGCCTACGAGCAGTACTTC. It translates to CASSATRDFAYEQYF. The variable domain in full, completed from reference TRBV7-2 and TRBJ2-7, reads GAGVSQSPSNKVTEKGKDVELRCDPISGHTALYWYRQSLGQGLEFLIYFQGNSAPDKSGLPSDRFSAERTGGSVSTLTIQRTQQEDSAVYLCASSATRDFAYEQYFGPGTRLTVT.

This chain connects TRBV29-1 to TRBJ2-5; 11 bases are shared with TRBD1. The junction had 5 bases not matched to a gene; V was cut back by 7 bases and J by 7 bases. This CDR3 has 12 residues. Per the germline V gene, CDR1 is SQVTM and CDR2 is ANQGSEA. The CDR3 loop reads CSGTGGAGTQYF. DNA for the CDR3: TGCAGCGGGACAGGGGGCGCAGGGACCCAGTACTTC.

In this sample, this clone turned up a few times. The gene calls are TRBV9 and TRBJ2-5; D gene uncertain. This CDR3 contains 14 residues. Germline assignment: CDR1 SGDLS and CDR2 YYNGEE. V dropped 2 bases and J dropped 4 bases, with 12 bases sitting between them. For the CDR3, the DNA is TGTGCCAGCAGCGTCTGGGCCTCATCAGAGACCCAGTACTTC. Amino acid sequence: CASSVWASSETQYF.

This clone was detected a few times. The chain combines TRBV6-6 with TRBJ1-5; 8 nucleotides line up with TRBD1. CDR3 length: 13 amino acids. Germline lookup yields CDR1 MNHNY and CDR2 SVGAGI (reference sequence). With V trimmed by 5 bases and J by 15 bases, 12 bases remained unmatched. The CDR3 bases are TGTGCCAGCAGTAACCCTCCGGGACAGGTGAGGCATTTT. Protein product: CASSNPPGQVRHF.

This clone was counted only a few times. This rearrangement joins TRBV10-2 to TRBJ2-7; 7 bases fit TRBD1. Germline V gene sequence: CDR1 WSHSY, CDR2 SAAADI. The CDR3 loop spans 13 amino acids. With 4 bases clipped from V and 3 bases from J, the junction kept 3 bases outside the gene matches. The CDR3 region has the DNA TGCGCCAGCAGTGGGCGACAGGGCTACGAGCAGTACTTC. Protein: CASSGRQGYEQYF.

V and J are TRBV10-3 and TRBJ2-3; 9 bases align to TRBD1. After removal of 6 bases from V and 2 bases from J, the junction contained 15 bases not matched to a gene. Germline V CDR1 and CDR2: ENHRY, SYGVKD. This CDR3 has 18 residues. CDR3 DNA sequence: TGTGCCATCAGGGGGATGCCCGGACAGGGGAGGGACACAGATACGCAGTATTTT. Translation gives CAIRGMPGQGRDTDTQYF.

The gene calls are TRBV6-5 and TRBJ2-7; the match to TRBD1 covers 9 bases. Germline V gene lookup returns CDR1 MNHEY and CDR2 SVGAGI. J was trimmed by 6 bases and V by 2 bases; bases with no gene match: 5. The CDR3 loop spans 14 amino acids. The CDR3 DNA sequence: TGTGCCAGCAGTTACACGGGACAGGGAACCGAGCAGTACTTC. This encodes CASSYTGQGTEQYF.

This clone has more than one count but fewer than ten. The rearrangement links TRBV6-1 to TRBJ2-3; 7 bases are shared with TRBD1. V lost 8 bases, J lost 6 bases, and 8 bases stayed unmatched. Germline V lookup: CDR1 MNHNS, CDR2 SASEGT. The CDR3 spans 13 residues. In nucleotides, the CDR3 is TGTGCCAGCGCTAGACAGGGTCCCGATACGCAGTATTTT. This codes for CASARQGPDTQYF.

The V call is TRBV9, the J call TRBJ1-2; perhaps TRBD1 as D (6 bases). V was pared by 0 bases and J by 0 bases, with 21 bases between. The CDR3 covers 19 residues. Germline V gives CDR1 SGDLS, CDR2 YYNGEE. CDR3 residues: CASSVALGVGQPTNYGYTF. DNA for the CDR3: TGTGCCAGCAGCGTAGCGCTAGGGGTTGGACAGCCTACTAACTATGGCTACACCTTC.

The chain combines TRBV2 with TRBJ2-5; tentative D call: TRBD2 (7 bases). This CDR3 region has 15 residues. Trimming took off 5 bases at V and 1 base at J, with 14 bases between the two ends. Per the germline V gene, CDR1 is SNHLY and CDR2 is FYNNEI. The CDR3 protein is CASSNFRGAQETQYF. DNA for the CDR3: TGTGCCAGCAGTAACTTCCGGGGGGCCCAAGAGACCCAGTACTTC.

This clone was observed a few times. The chain employs TRBV11-1 and TRBJ1-6, with a tentative D call TRBD1 (6 bases). This CDR3 contains 13 residues. With 5 bases removed from V and 7 bases from J, the gap between germline ends came to 9 bases. CDR1 SGHAT and CDR2 FQDESV come from the germline V gene (reference sequence). In nucleotides, the CDR3 is TGTGCCAGCAGCCCCCAGGGGAATTCACCCCTCCACTTT. It specifies CASSPQGNSPLHF.

A few counts support this clone. The chain combines TRBV2 with TRBJ1-5; 7 nucleotides align to TRBD1. The CDR3 runs 16 residues. With V trimmed by 4 bases and J by 2 bases, 8 bases remained unmatched. CDR1 and CDR2 from the germline V gene are SNHLY and FYNNEI. CDR3 protein: CASSGDSRNGNQPQHF. The CDR3 DNA reads as TGTGCCAGCAGTGGGGACAGCCGGAACGGCAATCAGCCCCAGCATTTT.

The rearrangement joins TRBV9 to TRBJ1-1; 9 bases match TRBD1. V gave up 3 bases and J gave up 2 bases; unmatched junction bases: 8. CDR1 is SGDLS and CDR2 is YYNGEE in the germline V gene. The CDR3 spans 16 residues. The CDR3 loop reads CASSALRDRVNTEAFF. The CDR3 DNA reads TGTGCCAGCAGCGCACTCCGGGACAGGGTAAACACTGAAGCTTTCTTT.

This clone was found many times. The rearrangement joins TRBV7-9 to TRBJ2-1; TRBD1 aligns across 10 bases. The CDR3 extends over 15 amino acids. CDR1 SEHNR and CDR2 FQNEAQ come from the germline V gene (reference sequence). The V and J ends lost 5 bases and 4 bases, in that order; junction bases with no gene match: 5. CDR3 residues: CASSTDRGRYNEQFF. In DNA form, the CDR3 reads TGTGCCAGCAGCACAGACAGGGGGCGATACAATGAGCAGTTCTTC.

About this clone: Other DNA sequences in this sample translate to the same CDR3. CDR3 nucleotide sequence: TGTGCCAGTAGTATAAGGGGAGAGACCCAGTACTTC. Amino acids: CASSIRGETQYF. The rearrangement uses TRBV19 and TRBJ2-5; D possibly corresponds to TRBD1 (5 bases). V shed 2 bases and J shed 4 bases, with 5 bases lying between them. CDR1 LNHDA and CDR2 SQIVND come from the germline V gene (reference sequence). The CDR3 loop spans 12 amino acids. Filled out from reference TRBV19 and TRBJ2-5, the complete variable domain reads DGGITQSPKYLFRKEGQNVTLSCEQNLNHDAMYWYRQDPGQGLRLIYYSQIVNDFQKGDIAEGYSVSREKKESFPLTVTSAQKNPTAFYLCASSIRGETQYFGPGTRLLVL.

In this sample, this clone turned up a few times. This chain joins TRBV5-5 and TRBJ2-1, with 8 positions matching TRBD2. Germline trimming cut 4 bases from V and 5 bases from J; bases unmatched to any gene: 14. This CDR3 is built from 17 residues. Germline V gives CDR1 SGHKS, CDR2 YYEKEE (reference sequence). CDR3 nucleotides: TGTGCCAGCAGCCCGGGCTCTTATCGGCGGGGGGACAATGAGCAGTTCTTC. Translated: CASSPGSYRRGDNEQFF. The full variable domain, with the rest looked up from reference TRBV5-5 and TRBJ2-1, is DAGVTQSPTHLIKTRGQQVTLRCSPISGHKSVSWYQQVLGQGPQFIFQYYEKEERGRGNFPDRFSARQFPNYSSELNVNALLLGDSALYLCASSPGSYRRGDNEQFFGPGTRLTVL.

The sample holds a few counts of this clone. The chain's CDR3 is CASSSGQTNEKLFF. CDR3 DNA: TGCGCCAGCAGCTCGGGACAGACTAATGAAAAACTGTTTTTT. The V call is TRBV5-1, the J call TRBJ1-4, with 7 bases lining up with TRBD1. The germline V gene has CDR1 SGHRS and CDR2 YFSETQ. This CDR3 has 14 residues. V was clipped by 3 bases and J by 2 bases; unmatched bases: 1.

This clone came up a few times. The chain links TRBV28 to TRBJ2-3, with a possible D match to TRBD1 (6 bases). The length of the CDR3 is 13 residues. Trimming shortened V by 6 bases and J by 7 bases, and 14 bases separated the two germline ends. In germline, CDR1 is MDHEN, CDR2 SYDVKM. In DNA form, the CDR3 reads TGTGCCAGCAGCACCCCAGGGACAAATACGCAGTATTTT. It is translated as CASSTPGTNTQYF.

The rearrangement links TRBV5-1 to TRBJ1-4; 9 nucleotides agree with TRBD1. Germline V gene sequence: CDR1 SGHRS, CDR2 YFSETQ. Trimming cost V 4 bases and J 0 bases; bases outside gene matches: 4. This CDR3 spans 16 amino acids. CDR3 sequence: CASSGGQGTTNEKLFF. The CDR3 nucleotides read TGCGCCAGCAGCGGGGGACAGGGCACAACTAATGAAAAACTGTTTTTT.

This clone was counted at least ten times. The gene calls are TRBV29-1 and TRBJ2-7, with D tentatively TRBD2 (5 bases). The V end was cut by 6 bases, the J end by 2 bases, with 14 bases between. CDR1 and CDR2 (germline): SQVTM, ANQGSEA. The CDR3 has 13 amino acids. In nucleotides, the CDR3 is TGCAGCGTCGCTACGGACGGGACCTACGAGCAGTACTTC. Its translation: CSVATDGTYEQYF.

The gene calls are TRBV6-5 and TRBJ1-6; D possibly corresponds to TRBD1 (5 bases). V was shortened by 0 bases and J by 7 bases, with 7 bases between the two germline ends. This CDR3 is built from 14 residues. Germline V gene sequence: CDR1 MNHEY, CDR2 SVGAGI. The CDR3 DNA reads TGTGCCAGCAGTTACTCGGGGGGGAATTCACCCCTCCACTTT. This sequence encodes CASSYSGGNSPLHF.